The clone carrying this T cell receptor beta chain was observed many times. Germline V gene data show CDR1 as SGHRS and CDR2 as YFSETQ. CDR3 length equals 15 residues. V was trimmed by 0 bases and J by 0 bases, leaving 7 bases between them. The TCRbeta library incorporated unique molecular identifiers. TCRdb ran MiXCR on the PCR reads and lists one entry per CDR3 protein. The top ten clones hold around 5.6% of a sample with approximately 490,000 distinct CDR3 sequences, approximately 13% of them seen once. The data are from a study of T-cell reconstitution after alpha-beta-depleted transplantation in children.

The rearrangement links TRBV5-1 to TRBJ2-1, with D possibly being TRBD1 (6 bases). The sequencing here drew on PBMCs from the stem cell graft donor, taken from the stem cell graft. The source is a human donor who donated a stem cell graft to a child with combined immunodeficiency. CDR3 sequence reads: CASSLVQGSYNEQFF. CDR3 nucleotide sequence: TGCGCCAGCAGCTTGGTACAGGGCTCCTACAATGAGCAGTTCTTC.